This T cell receptor beta chain was identified during a study of low-dose radiotherapy and immunotherapy resistance in tumors. Covering alpha and beta chains, TRAV- and TRBV-specific primers were used for the first-strand cDNA. TCR amplification involved about 21 PCR cycles with a constant-region primer and V-primer adapter. In TCRdb, the reads were re-called with MiXCR into one record per CDR3 protein. The profile covers about 9,000 distinct CDR3 sequences, with 69% appearing a single time and approximately 6.8% taken by the ten largest. Nivolumab, ipilimumab, aspirin, low-dose cyclophosphamide and low-dose radiotherapy were all administered to the donors. J was trimmed by 4 bases and V by 0 bases; bases with no gene match: 3. Germline V gives CDR1 SGHRS, CDR2 YFSETQ. The CDR3 spans 15 residues.

V is TRBV5-1 and J is TRBJ2-1; 8 bases are shared with TRBD2. This TCR derives from a human donor with advanced metastatic prostate, ovarian, gallbladder or colorectal cancer (not recorded which). This table probably holds off-target reads from a library built for another chain. CDR3 amino acids: CASSLAIAGYNEQFF. In DNA form, the CDR3 reads TGCGCCAGCAGCTTGGCGATAGCGGGGTACAATGAGCAGTTCTTC.